A selection of T cell receptor beta chains follows, all from one sample in a study of control samples from healthy donors and cancer patients. Produced via immunoSEQ multiplex PCR; TCRdb's table is partial and in-frame only. The sample yields 100,000 to 150,000 clones, around 87% seen once. Input material: blood. These receptor sequences come from a man in his 60s in good health. Both conserved end residues are part of each CDR3. Each record gives: D gene, clone size, V gene, J gene, CDR3 protein, CDR3 DNA. D genes are given only for firm matches. Clone size is not always given. Where it is, it says once, few, many or a class for expanded clones.

>NA|few|TRBV18|TRBJ1-5
CASSRDVSGGPQHF
TGTGCCAGCTCACGGGACGTTAGCGGGGGGCCCCAGCATTTT
>NA|NA|TRBV28|TRBJ1-5
CASSFLGFNQPQHF
TGTGCCAGCAGTTTTTTAGGTTTTAATCAGCCCCAGCATTTT
>TRBD1|NA|TRBV19|TRBJ1-5
CASCIRTGINQPQHF
TGTGCCAGTTGCATCAGGACAGGGATTAATCAGCCCCAGCATTTT
>NA|NA|TRBV19|TRBJ1-5
CASSIRRGGNQPQHF
TGTGCCAGTAGTATCCGAAGGGGGGGCAATCAGCCCCAGCATTTT
>NA|NA|TRBV12-5|TRBJ1-1
CASQKQGGEAFF
TGTGCTAGTCAGAAACAAGGAGGGGAAGCTTTCTTT
>TRBD1|NA|TRBV7-9|TRBJ2-1
CASSLDRPHNEQFF
TGTGCCAGCAGCCTGGACAGGCCCCACAATGAGCAGTTCTTC
>NA|once|TRBV19|TRBJ1-2
CASSRQDGNWGYTF
TGTGCCAGTAGTAGACAGGATGGAAACTGGGGCTACACCTTC
>NA|NA|TRBV28|TRBJ1-4
CASRAGVSTNEKLFF
TGTGCCAGCAGGGCAGGGGTCTCAACTAATGAAAAACTGTTTTTT
>TRBD1|NA|TRBV6-1|TRBJ2-7
CASSEGGTGVREQYF
TGTGCCAGCAGTGAAGGAGGGACAGGGGTGAGAGAGCAGTACTTC
>TRBD1|NA|TRBV7-9|TRBJ1-1
CASSTGGLNTEAFF
TGTGCCAGCAGTACAGGGGGTCTGAACACTGAAGCTTTCTTT
>NA|NA|TRBV10-3|TRBJ2-7
CAISESNEGYEQYF
TGTGCCATCAGTGAGTCGAACGAGGGGTACGAGCAGTACTTC
>NA|NA|TRBV9|TRBJ2-3
CASSATGATDTQYF
TGTGCCAGCAGCGCGACAGGTGCCACAGATACGCAGTATTTT
>NA|NA|TRBV27|TRBJ1-6
CASFDTSSYNSPLHF
TGTGCCAGCTTCGATACGAGCTCCTATAATTCACCCCTCCACTTT
>NA|NA|TRBV21-1|TRBJ1-2
CASPGQNYGYTF
TGTGCCAGCCCGGGACAGAACTATGGCTACACCTTC
>NA|NA|TRBV3-1/TRBV3-2|TRBJ2-6
CASSQSPGGAGANVLTF
TGTGCCAGCAGCCAATCACCAGGGGGGGCTGGGGCCAACGTCCTGACTTTC
>NA|NA|TRBV11-2|TRBJ1-1
CASSRQKEATEAFF
TGTGCCAGCAGTCGGCAAAAGGAGGCGACTGAAGCTTTCTTT
>NA|NA|TRBV30|TRBJ1-2
CAWTLVTNYGYTF
TGTGCCTGGACGCTCGTTACTAACTATGGCTACACCTTC
>NA|NA|TRBV18|TRBJ1-2
CASSPPPGYYGYTF
TGTGCCAGCTCGCCCCCACCAGGGTATTATGGCTACACCTTC
>TRBD2|once|TRBV18|TRBJ2-7
CASSPRTGGLSYEQYF
TGTGCCAGCTCCCCAAGGACGGGGGGGCTCTCCTACGAGCAGTACTTC
>NA|NA|TRBV25-1|TRBJ1-2
CASSWLENYGYTF
TGTGCCAGCAGTTGGCTGGAAAACTATGGCTACACCTTC
>NA|once|TRBV6-5|TRBJ1-1
CASSYIRGNTEAFF
TGTGCCAGCAGTTATATTAGGGGGAACACTGAAGCTTTCTTT
>NA|NA|TRBV3-1/TRBV3-2|TRBJ1-5
CASSQGIGGNQPQHF
TGTGCCAGCAGCCAGGGAATAGGGGGGAACCAGCCCCAGCATTTT